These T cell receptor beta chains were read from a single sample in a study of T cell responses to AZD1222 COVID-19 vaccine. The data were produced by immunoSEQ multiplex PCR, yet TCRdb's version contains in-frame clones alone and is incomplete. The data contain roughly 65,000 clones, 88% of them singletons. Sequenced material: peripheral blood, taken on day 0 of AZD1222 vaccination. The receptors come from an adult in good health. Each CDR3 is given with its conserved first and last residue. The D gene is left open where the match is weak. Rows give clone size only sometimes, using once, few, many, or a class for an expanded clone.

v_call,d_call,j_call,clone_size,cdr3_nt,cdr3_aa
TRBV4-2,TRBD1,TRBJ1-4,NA,TGTGCCAGCAGCCAAGTGACAGGGGGCGCTGAAAAACTGTTTTTT,CASSQVTGGAEKLFF
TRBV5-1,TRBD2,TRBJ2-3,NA,TGCGCCAGCAGCTTGGAGGGGAGGGCAGATACGCAGTATTTT,CASSLEGRADTQYF
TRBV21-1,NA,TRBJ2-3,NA,TGTGCCAGCACCCTTGGTTTGTTATTGTATGCGAGCACAGATACGCAGTATTTT,CASTLGLLLYASTDTQYF
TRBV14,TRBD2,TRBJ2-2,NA,TGTGCCAGCAGCCAAGATTTGGCCCTAGCGGGAGGATTCACCGGGGAGCTGTTTTTT,CASSQDLALAGGFTGELFF
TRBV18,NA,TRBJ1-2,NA,TGTGCCAGCTCACCCAATTCAGCTAACTATGGCTACACCTTC,CASSPNSANYGYTF
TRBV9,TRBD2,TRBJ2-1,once,TGTGCCAGCAGCGTAATCACTAGCGGTTACAATGAGCAGTTCTTC,CASSVITSGYNEQFF
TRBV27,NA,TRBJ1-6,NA,TGTGCCAGCAGTTTCTATAATTCACCCCTCCACTTT,CASSFYNSPLHF
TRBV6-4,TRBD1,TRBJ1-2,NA,TGTGCCAGCAGCCGGGACAGGGGGCCTGGTGGCTACACCTTC,CASSRDRGPGGYTF
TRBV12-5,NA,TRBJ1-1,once,TGTGCTAGTGGTTTGTACGGACGTTCGAACACTGAAGCTTTCTTT,CASGLYGRSNTEAFF
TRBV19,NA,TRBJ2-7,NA,TGTGCCAGTGGAGACGGAAGGGGGCAGTACTTC,CASGDGRGQYF